These 27 T cell receptor beta chains share one sample of origin, sequenced in a study of regulatory dendritic cells for organ transplantation. These TCRs' antigens remain unknown. Assay used: immunoSEQ multiplex PCR; TCRdb lists only in-frame clones, some missing. Among about 17,000 clones listed, 65% to 80% were seen once. Sorted subsets were CFSE-labeled and cultured four to six days with allogeneic dendritic cells. Source material: memory CD4+ T cells from blood cultured with regulatory dendritic cells. This sample's subset: CD45RO+ memory T cells. The receptors stem from a human donor in good health.

The rearrangement uses TRBV2 and TRBJ2-3; the D is unclear. V lost 7 bases and J 2 bases, leaving 10 bases between the germline ends. CDR3 length: 13 amino acids. Germline-derived CDR1 and CDR2 are SNHLY and FYNNEI. The CDR3, as DNA: TGTGCCAGCAACAGACCTTTCACAGATACGCAGTATTTT. Translation: CASNRPFTDTQYF. Full variable domain (remainder filled in from reference TRBV2 and TRBJ2-3): EPEVTQTPSHQVTQMGQEVILRCVPISNHLYFYWYRQILGQKVEFLVSFYNNEISEKSEIFDDQFSVERPDGSNFTLKIRSTKLEDSAMYFCASNRPFTDTQYFGPGTRLTVL.

This rearrangement joins TRBV7-3 to TRBJ2-7; no reliable D call. The germline gives CDR1 SGHTA, CDR2 FQGTGA. The length of the CDR3 is 13 residues. Trimming took off 0 bases at V and 7 bases at J, with 10 bases between the two ends. In DNA form, the CDR3 reads TGTGCCAGCAGCTTAACTCCGCTAGGAGAGCAGTACTTC. Translated: CASSLTPLGEQYF.

This clone was seen a handful of times. This rearrangement joins TRBV29-1 to TRBJ1-2; TRBD1 aligns across 9 bases. There are 15 residues in the CDR3. Germline V gene data show CDR1 as SQVTM and CDR2 as ANQGSEA. With V trimmed by 5 bases and J by 2 bases, 9 bases remained unmatched. The CDR3: CSVNSGQGLNYGYTF. CDR3 nucleotide sequence: TGCAGCGTTAATTCAGGACAGGGGTTGAACTATGGCTACACCTTC.

This clone has only one observation. The gene calls are TRBV7-6 and TRBJ2-1; D unclear. The CDR3 covers 14 residues. Trimming shortened V by 0 bases and J by 7 bases, and 10 bases separated the two germline ends. CDR1 and CDR2 (germline): SGHVS, FNYEAQ. CDR3 loop: CASSLARVGNEQFF. As DNA, the CDR3 is TGTGCCAGCAGCTTAGCTCGCGTAGGAAATGAGCAGTTCTTC.

This chain connects TRBV7-9 to TRBJ2-5, with 11 positions matching TRBD2. This CDR3 contains 16 residues. From germline, CDR1 is SEHNR and CDR2 FQNEAQ (reference sequence). The trim removed 3 bases at V and 2 bases at J, leaving 5 bases unmatched. The DNA of the CDR3 is TGTGCCAGCAGCTTTTATAGCGGGGGGGGTCAAGAGACCCAGTACTTC. Its protein product is CASSFYSGGGQETQYF.

This sequence joins TRBV4-3 and TRBJ1-2, with TRBD1 matching 8 bases. V dropped 0 bases and J dropped 4; count of bases not matched to a gene: 4. Germline values: CDR1 LGHNA, CDR2 YSLEER. The CDR3 runs to 15 residues. This chain's CDR3 is CASSQDLTGGYGYTF. The DNA for the CDR3 is TGCGCCAGCAGCCAAGATCTTACAGGGGGCTATGGCTACACCTTC.

V and J are TRBV7-2 and TRBJ1-2; TRBD1 is a possible D gene (5 bases). The CDR3 has 16 amino acids. V was trimmed by 2 bases and J by 4 bases, leaving 17 bases between them. Germline lookup yields CDR1 SGHTA and CDR2 FQGNSA. The CDR3 region has the DNA TGTGCCAGCAGCTTAATGGTCTCGGGACTGATCTATGGCTACACCTTC. Translating gives CASSLMVSGLIYGYTF.

The CDR3 bases are TGTGCCAGCAGTGTCCGCAGGGACCACACCGGGGAGCTGTTTTTT. Protein: CASSVRRDHTGELFF. This rearrangement joins TRBV6-1 to TRBJ2-2; D is possibly TRBD1 or TRBD2 (5 bases each). The CDR3 sequence is 15 residues long. The V and J ends lost 4 bases and 3 bases respectively, with 12 bases between them. Germline assignment: CDR1 MNHNS and CDR2 SASEGT.

This clone was recorded only once. V is TRBV11-3 and J is TRBJ2-1; D is tentatively TRBD1 or TRBD2 (5 bases each). Germline values: CDR1 SGHNT, CDR2 YENEEA. V was pared by 1 base and J by 9 bases, with 7 bases between. The CDR3 covers 12 residues. The CDR3 sequence: CASSLGGVEQFF. CDR3 sequence (DNA): TGTGCCAGCAGCTTAGGAGGGGTTGAGCAGTTCTTC.

This rearrangement joins TRBV6-6 to TRBJ2-7, with 7 bases lining up with TRBD1. CDR1 and CDR2 (germline): MNHNY, SVGAGI (reference sequence). The CDR3 is made up of 14 amino acids. The junction had 6 bases not matched to a gene; V was cut back by 5 bases and J by 2 bases. CDR3 in amino acids: CASSGQVGAYEQYF. DNA for the CDR3: TGTGCCAGCAGTGGACAGGTAGGGGCCTACGAGCAGTACTTC.

CDR3 protein: CASSPRTGIRAETQYF. As DNA, the CDR3 is TGTGCCAGCAGCCCAAGGACAGGGATTAGGGCGGAGACCCAGTACTTC. The chain uses TRBV11-2 and TRBJ2-5; 8 bases match TRBD1. This CDR3 is built from 16 residues. From germline, CDR1 is SGHAT and CDR2 FQNNGV. J gave up 5 bases and V 5 bases, and 13 bases lay outside the gene matches.

The chain uses TRBV4-3 and TRBJ2-3, with D uncertain. Trimming pared 0 bases from V and 0 bases from J, leaving 10 bases between. This CDR3 comprises 16 residues. Per the germline V gene, CDR1 is LGHNA and CDR2 is YSLEER. The CDR3 DNA reads TGCGCCAGCAGCCAAGATTCTACCCCTAGCACAGATACGCAGTATTTT. It encodes CASSQDSTPSTDTQYF.

The chain couples TRBV4-2 to TRBJ2-1; 10 positions match TRBD2. Unmatched junction bases numbered 7, after V lost 4 bases and J lost 4 bases. CDR1 LGHNA and CDR2 YNFKEQ come from the germline V gene. The CDR3 contains 16 residues. CDR3 DNA: TGTGCCAGCAGCCGAGGACTAGCGGCCCTTTACAATGAGCAGTTCTTC. Translated: CASSRGLAALYNEQFF.

The chain combines TRBV21-1 with TRBJ2-7; the D call TRBD2 from the table was never checked on the DNA. TRBV21-1 is assigned pseudogene status. This CDR3 is built from 15 residues. This chain's CDR3 is CASSKVWDYKNEQYF. As DNA, the CDR3 is TGTGCCAGCAGCAAAGTCTGGGACTACAAAAACGAGCAGTACTTC.

The chain uses TRBV9 and TRBJ2-3; weak D call: TRBD2 (5 bases). Deletions cut 4 bases from V and 1 base from J, with 10 bases between. Germline V gene data show CDR1 as SGDLS and CDR2 as YYNGEE. This CDR3 comprises 14 residues. The CDR3 here is CASSPQAGTDTQYF. The CDR3 DNA reads as TGTGCCAGCAGCCCCCAAGCGGGCACAGATACGCAGTATTTT.

With regard to this clone: The sample holds other DNA sequences that translate to the same CDR3. The V call is TRBV18, the J call TRBJ2-7; 7 bases are shared with TRBD1. J gave up 1 base and V 3 bases, and 0 bases lay outside the gene matches. This CDR3 contains 13 residues. CDR1 and CDR2 (germline): KGHSH, LQKENI. In DNA form, the CDR3 reads TGTGCCAGCTCACCGGGACAGTCCTACGAGCAGTACTTC. Translated, it gives CASSPGQSYEQYF.

This clone has just one count. CDR3 in DNA: TGCGCCAGCAGCCCGGACAGATACTCTGGGGCCAACGTCCTGACTTTC. This sequence encodes CASSPDRYSGANVLTF. The gene calls are TRBV5-1 and TRBJ2-6, with a tentative D call TRBD1 (6 bases). V gave up 4 bases and J gave up 0 bases, with 11 bases separating them. CDR1 and CDR2 (germline): SGHRS, YFSETQ. This CDR3 contains 16 residues.

This chain's CDR3 is CASSLAGGLGSPLHF. The CDR3 bases are TGTGCCAGCAGCTTAGCTGGCGGCCTCGGTTCACCCCTCCACTTT. V and J are TRBV11-2 and TRBJ1-6; D unresolved. The CDR3 sequence is 15 residues long. Germline V gives CDR1 SGHAT, CDR2 FQNNGV. V gave up 1 base and J gave up 9 bases, with 13 bases separating them.

This sequence joins TRBV28 and TRBJ1-2; 8 bases agree with TRBD1. Germline V gene data show CDR1 as MDHEN and CDR2 as SYDVKM. Trimming removed 2 bases from V and 4 bases from J; junction bases left unmatched: 3. CDR3 length equals 14 residues. This CDR3 reads CASSLAGGFYGYTF. The CDR3 DNA reads TGTGCCAGCAGTTTAGCAGGGGGCTTCTATGGCTACACCTTC.

This clone was found a few times. V and J are TRBV28 and TRBJ1-3; 8 nucleotides match TRBD1. Germline assignment: CDR1 MDHEN and CDR2 SYDVKM. This CDR3 is 15 amino acids long. Germline trimming cut 6 bases from V and 3 bases from J; bases unmatched to any gene: 7. The CDR3 region is CASRVNRGDGNTIYF. The CDR3 coding sequence is TGTGCCAGCAGGGTGAACAGGGGGGATGGAAACACCATATATTTT.

The chain combines TRBV6-5 with TRBJ1-3, with D perhaps matching TRBD1 (5 bases). V lost 2 bases, J lost 8 bases, and 16 bases lay in between. In germline, CDR1 is MNHEY, CDR2 SVGAGI. The CDR3 sequence is 15 residues long. CDR3 sequence (DNA): TGTGCCAGCAGTTACCGGGGCCAACCGAGGGACACCATATATTTT. Encoded protein: CASSYRGQPRDTIYF.

This clone was counted a few times. This chain joins TRBV5-4 and TRBJ2-4; D is unresolved. The V end lost 4 bases, the J end lost 0 bases, and 8 bases lay between the germline ends. This CDR3 has 14 residues. Germline V gene lookup returns CDR1 SGHNT and CDR2 YYREEE (reference sequence). The DNA for the CDR3 is TGTGCCAGCAGCAATTATGTAGCCAAAAACATTCAGTACTTC. It specifies CASSNYVAKNIQYF.

This chain links TRBV18 with TRBJ1-4; D is unclear. The V end was cut by 4 bases, the J end by 7 bases, with 19 bases between. In germline, CDR1 is KGHSH, CDR2 LQKENI. The CDR3 runs to 16 residues. The CDR3 loop reads CASSLNSFRDGEKLFF. CDR3 coding DNA: TGTGCCAGCTCACTAAACTCCTTCCGAGACGGTGAAAAACTGTTTTTT.

The chain uses TRBV4-2 and TRBJ2-6; D is uncertain. The CDR3 totals 16 residues. V lost 0 bases to trimming and J lost 2 bases, with 8 bases between them. Germline assignment: CDR1 LGHNA and CDR2 YNFKEQ. The CDR3 DNA reads TGTGCCAGCAGCCAAGATAGGGCAGCTGGGGCCAACGTCCTGACTTTC. Its protein product is CASSQDRAAGANVLTF.

DNA for the CDR3: TGCGCCAGCAGCTTGGGTGGGTCCTCAATCAATGAGCAGTTCTTC. It specifies CASSLGGSSINEQFF. J is TRBJ2-1 and V is TRBV5-1; no firm D call. There are 15 residues in the CDR3. From germline, CDR1 is SGHRS and CDR2 YFSETQ. Trimming removed 0 bases from V and 6 bases from J, with 13 bases in between.

This chain connects TRBV18 to TRBJ2-7; D call uncertain. The CDR3 loop spans 14 amino acids. CDR1 is KGHSH and CDR2 is LQKENI in the germline V gene. With 2 bases removed from V and 0 bases from J, the gap between germline ends came to 8 bases. This chain's CDR3 is CASSPTRSSYEQYF. The DNA for the CDR3 is TGTGCCAGCTCACCAACACGGAGCTCCTACGAGCAGTACTTC.

The chain carries TRBV6-5 and TRBJ1-5; no firm D call. Germline lookup yields CDR1 MNHEY and CDR2 SVGAGI. With 5 bases removed from V and 1 base from J, the gap between germline ends came to 12 bases. The CDR3 is 15 amino acids. CDR3 sequence: CASSRDIGSNQPQHF. The DNA of the CDR3 is TGTGCCAGCAGTCGCGACATCGGAAGCAATCAGCCCCAGCATTTT.